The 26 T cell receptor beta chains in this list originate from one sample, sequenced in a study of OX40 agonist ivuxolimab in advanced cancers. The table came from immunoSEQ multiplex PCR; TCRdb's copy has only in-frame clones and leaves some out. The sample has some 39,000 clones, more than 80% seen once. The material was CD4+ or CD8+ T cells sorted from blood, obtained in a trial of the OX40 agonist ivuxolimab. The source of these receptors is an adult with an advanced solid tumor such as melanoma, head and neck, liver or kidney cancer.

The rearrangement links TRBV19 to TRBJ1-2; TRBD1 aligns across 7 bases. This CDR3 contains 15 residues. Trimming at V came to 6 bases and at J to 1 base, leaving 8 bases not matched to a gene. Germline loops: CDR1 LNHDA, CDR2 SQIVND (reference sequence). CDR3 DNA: TGTGCCAGTAGCCGAAACTGGGACAGTAACTATGGCTACACCTTC. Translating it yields CASSRNWDSNYGYTF.

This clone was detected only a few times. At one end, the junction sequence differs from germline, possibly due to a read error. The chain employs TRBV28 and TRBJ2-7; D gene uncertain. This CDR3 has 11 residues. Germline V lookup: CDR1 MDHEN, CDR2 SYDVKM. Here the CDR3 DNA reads TGTGCCAGCAGCCTCGGACCGCGACTCGACTTC. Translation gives CASSLGPRLDF.

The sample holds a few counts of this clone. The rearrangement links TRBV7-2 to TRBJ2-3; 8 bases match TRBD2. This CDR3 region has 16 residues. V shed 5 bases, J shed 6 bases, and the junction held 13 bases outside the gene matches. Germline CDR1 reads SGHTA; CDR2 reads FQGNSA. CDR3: CASSPRSGRTPDTQYF. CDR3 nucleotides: TGTGCCAGCAGCCCCAGGAGCGGGAGAACCCCCGATACGCAGTATTTT.

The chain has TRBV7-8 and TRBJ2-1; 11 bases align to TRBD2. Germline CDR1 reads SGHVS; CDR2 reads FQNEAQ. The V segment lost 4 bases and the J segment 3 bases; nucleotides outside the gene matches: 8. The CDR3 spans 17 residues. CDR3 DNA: TGTGCCAGCAGCTCCCGGACTAGCGGGCCTCACTACAATGAGCAGTTCTTC. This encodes CASSSRTSGPHYNEQFF.

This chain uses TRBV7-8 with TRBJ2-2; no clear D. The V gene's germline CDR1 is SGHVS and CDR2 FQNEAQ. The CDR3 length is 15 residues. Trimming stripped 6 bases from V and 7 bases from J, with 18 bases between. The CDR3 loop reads CASSLLSRNLGELFF. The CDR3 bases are TGTGCCAGCAGTTTACTATCTAGGAACCTCGGGGAGCTGTTTTTT.

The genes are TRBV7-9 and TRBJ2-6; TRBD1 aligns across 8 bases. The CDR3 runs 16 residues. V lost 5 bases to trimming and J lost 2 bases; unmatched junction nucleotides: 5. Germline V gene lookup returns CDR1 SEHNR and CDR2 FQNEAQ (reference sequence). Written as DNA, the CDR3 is TGTGCCAGCAGCGGAGCAGGGGGCGCTGGGGCCAACGTCCTGACTTTC. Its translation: CASSGAGGAGANVLTF.

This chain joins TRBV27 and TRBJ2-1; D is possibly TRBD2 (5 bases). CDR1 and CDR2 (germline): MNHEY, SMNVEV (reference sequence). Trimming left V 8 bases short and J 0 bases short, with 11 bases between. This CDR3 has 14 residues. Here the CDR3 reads CASAREPSYNEQFF. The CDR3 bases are TGTGCCAGCGCCCGGGAACCCTCCTACAATGAGCAGTTCTTC.

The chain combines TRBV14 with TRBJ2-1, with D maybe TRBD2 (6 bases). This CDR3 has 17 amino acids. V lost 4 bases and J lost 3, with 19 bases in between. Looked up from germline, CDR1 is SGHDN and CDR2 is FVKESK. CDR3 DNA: TGTGCCAGCAGCCCTTTAAGTGGTGGGAGGATCTACAATGAGCAGTTCTTC. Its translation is CASSPLSGGRIYNEQFF.

Here the CDR3 reads CASRGTSGIETQYF. CDR3 nucleotide sequence: TGTGCCAGTAGAGGGACTAGCGGGATAGAGACCCAGTACTTC. The chain links TRBV19 to TRBJ2-5; 13 bases align to TRBD2. The germline V gene has CDR1 LNHDA and CDR2 SQIVND (reference sequence). The CDR3 is 14 amino acids. Trimming cost V 6 bases and J 4 bases; bases outside gene matches: 2.

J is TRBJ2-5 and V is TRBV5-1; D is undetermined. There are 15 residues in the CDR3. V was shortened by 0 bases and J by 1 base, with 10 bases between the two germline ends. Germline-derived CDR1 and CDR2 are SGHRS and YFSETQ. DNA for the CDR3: TGCGCCAGCAGCTTGGCCCCAGGTATCCAAGAGACCCAGTACTTC. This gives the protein CASSLAPGIQETQYF.

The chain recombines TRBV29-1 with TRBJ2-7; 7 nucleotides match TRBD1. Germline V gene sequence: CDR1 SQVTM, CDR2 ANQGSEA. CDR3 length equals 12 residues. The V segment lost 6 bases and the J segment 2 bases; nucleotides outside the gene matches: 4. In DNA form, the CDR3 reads TGCAGCGTCAGGGACAGCCCCTACGAGCAGTACTTC. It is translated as CSVRDSPYEQYF.

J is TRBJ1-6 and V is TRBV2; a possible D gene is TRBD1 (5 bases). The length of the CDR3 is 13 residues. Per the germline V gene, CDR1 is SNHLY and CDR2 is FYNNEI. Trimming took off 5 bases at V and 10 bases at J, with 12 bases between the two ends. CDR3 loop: CASSSTGFSPLHF. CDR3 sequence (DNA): TGTGCCAGCAGTTCCACAGGTTTCTCACCCCTCCACTTT.

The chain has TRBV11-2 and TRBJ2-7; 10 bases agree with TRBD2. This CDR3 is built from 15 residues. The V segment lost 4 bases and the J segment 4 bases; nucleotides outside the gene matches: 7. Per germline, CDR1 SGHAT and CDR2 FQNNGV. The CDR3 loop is CASSSTLAGVYEQYF. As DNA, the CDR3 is TGTGCCAGCAGCTCAACGCTAGCGGGAGTTTACGAGCAGTACTTC.

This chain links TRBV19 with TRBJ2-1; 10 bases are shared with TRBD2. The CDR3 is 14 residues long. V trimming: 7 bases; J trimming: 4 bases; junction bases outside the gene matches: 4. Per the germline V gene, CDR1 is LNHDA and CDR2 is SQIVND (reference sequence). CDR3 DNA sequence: TGTGCCAGTATAGCTAGCGGGAGTTACAATGAGCAGTTCTTC. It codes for CASIASGSYNEQFF.

CDR3 nucleotides: TGTGCCAGCAGTGAAATCCCCGGAGGACGCTCCTACGAGCAGTACTTC. Its protein is CASSEIPGGRSYEQYF. This rearrangement joins TRBV6-4 to TRBJ2-7; a weak D match, TRBD2 (5 bases). V lost 3 bases to trimming and J lost 0 bases, with 15 bases between them. This CDR3 has 16 amino acids. Germline V lookup: CDR1 MRHNA, CDR2 SNTAGT.

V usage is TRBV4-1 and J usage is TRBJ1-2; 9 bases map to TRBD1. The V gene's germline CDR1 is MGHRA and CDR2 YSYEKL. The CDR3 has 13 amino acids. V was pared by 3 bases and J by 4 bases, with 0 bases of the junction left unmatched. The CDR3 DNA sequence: TGCGCCAGCAGCCAGACAGGGGGCTATGGCTACACCTTC. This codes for CASSQTGGYGYTF.

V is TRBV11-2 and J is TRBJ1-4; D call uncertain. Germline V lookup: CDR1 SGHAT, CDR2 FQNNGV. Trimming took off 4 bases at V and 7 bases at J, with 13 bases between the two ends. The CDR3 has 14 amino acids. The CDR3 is CASSSAGLSEKLFF. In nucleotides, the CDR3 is TGTGCCAGCAGCTCAGCGGGCCTGAGTGAAAAACTGTTTTTT.

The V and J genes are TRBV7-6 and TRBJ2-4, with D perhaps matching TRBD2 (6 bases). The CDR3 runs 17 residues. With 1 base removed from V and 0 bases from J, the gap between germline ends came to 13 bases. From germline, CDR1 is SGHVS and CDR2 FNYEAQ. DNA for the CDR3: TGTGCCAGCAGCTTAGGGGCTAGCGTTTTAGCCAAAAACATTCAGTACTTC. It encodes CASSLGASVLAKNIQYF.

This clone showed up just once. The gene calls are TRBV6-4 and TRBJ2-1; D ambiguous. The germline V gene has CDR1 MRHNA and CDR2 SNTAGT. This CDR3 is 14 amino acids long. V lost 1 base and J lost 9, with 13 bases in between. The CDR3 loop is CASSDLLGYGEQFF. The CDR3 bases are TGTGCCAGCAGTGACTTGCTTGGTTACGGTGAGCAGTTCTTC.

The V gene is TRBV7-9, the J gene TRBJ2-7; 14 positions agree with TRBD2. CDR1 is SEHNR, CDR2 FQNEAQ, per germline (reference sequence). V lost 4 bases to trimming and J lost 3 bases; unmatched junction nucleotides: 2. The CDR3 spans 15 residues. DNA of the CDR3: TGTGCCAGCAGCTCTGGACTAGCGGGAGGCTACGAGCAGTACTTC. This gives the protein CASSSGLAGGYEQYF. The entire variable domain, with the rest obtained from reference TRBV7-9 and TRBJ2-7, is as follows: DTGVSQNPRHKITKRGQNVTFRCDPISEHNRLYWYRQTLGQGPEFLTYFQNEAQLEKSRLLSDRFSAERPKGSFSTLEIQRTEQGDSAMYLCASSSGLAGGYEQYFGPGTRLTVT.

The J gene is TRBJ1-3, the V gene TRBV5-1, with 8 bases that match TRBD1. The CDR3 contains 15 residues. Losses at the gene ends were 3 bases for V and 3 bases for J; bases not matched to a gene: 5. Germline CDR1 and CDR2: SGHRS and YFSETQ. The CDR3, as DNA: TGCGCCAGCAGCTCTACAGGGGGAAGTGGAAACACCATATATTTT. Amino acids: CASSSTGGSGNTIYF.

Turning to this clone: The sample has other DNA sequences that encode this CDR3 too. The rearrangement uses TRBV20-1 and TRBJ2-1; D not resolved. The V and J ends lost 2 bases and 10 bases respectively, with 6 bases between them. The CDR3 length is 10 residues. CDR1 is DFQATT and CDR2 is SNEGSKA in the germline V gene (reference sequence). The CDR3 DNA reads TGCAGTGCTAGATGGAACGAGCAGTTCTTC. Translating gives CSARWNEQFF.

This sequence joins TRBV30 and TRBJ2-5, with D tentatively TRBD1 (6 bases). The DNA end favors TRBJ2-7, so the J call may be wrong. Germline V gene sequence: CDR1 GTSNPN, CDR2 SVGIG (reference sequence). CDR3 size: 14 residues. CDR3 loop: CAWSLGHNLYEQYF. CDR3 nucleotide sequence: TGTGCCTGGAGTTTGGGACACAACCTCTACGAGCAGTACTTC.

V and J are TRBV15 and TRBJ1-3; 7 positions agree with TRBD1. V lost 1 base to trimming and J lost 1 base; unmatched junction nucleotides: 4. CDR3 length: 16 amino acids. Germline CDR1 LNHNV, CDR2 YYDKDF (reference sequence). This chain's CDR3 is CATSRGGQASGNTIYF. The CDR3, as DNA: TGTGCCACCAGCAGAGGAGGACAGGCTTCTGGAAACACCATATATTTT.

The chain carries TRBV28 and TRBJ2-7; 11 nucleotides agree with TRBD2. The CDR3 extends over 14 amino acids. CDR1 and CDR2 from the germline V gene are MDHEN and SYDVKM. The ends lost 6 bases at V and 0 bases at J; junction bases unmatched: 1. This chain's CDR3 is CASRGTSGSYEQYF. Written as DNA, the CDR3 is TGTGCCAGCAGGGGGACTAGCGGCTCCTACGAGCAGTACTTC.

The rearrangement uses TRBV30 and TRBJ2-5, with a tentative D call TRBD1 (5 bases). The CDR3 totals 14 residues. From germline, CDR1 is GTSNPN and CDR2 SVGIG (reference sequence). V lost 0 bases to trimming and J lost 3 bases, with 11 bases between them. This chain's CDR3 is CAWSVGRAKETQYF. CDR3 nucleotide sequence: TGTGCCTGGAGTGTAGGCAGGGCGAAAGAGACCCAGTACTTC.